These 10 T cell receptor beta chains came from one sample sequenced in a study of technical replicates of blood from several donors. Measured with immunoSEQ multiplex PCR; TCRdb has only the in-frame clones, and not every one. The sample holds 75,000 to 95,000 clones, 90% to 96% seen once. Sequencing was done on a sample of T cells isolated from PBMCs. The receptors derive from a human donor in good health.

The V call is TRBV9, the J call TRBJ2-1; D is perhaps TRBD1 (7 bases). The CDR3 extends over 20 amino acids. V lost 2 bases and J lost 1, with 25 bases in between. The germline V gene has CDR1 SGDLS and CDR2 YYNGEE. This chain's CDR3 is CASSVRLEGAELGSYNEQFF. As DNA, the CDR3 is TGTGCCAGCAGCGTCCGTTTGGAGGGGGCTGAACTAGGTTCCTACAATGAGCAGTTCTTC.

This sequence joins TRBV6-5 and TRBJ2-1; TRBD1 matches 8 bases. The germline CDR1 and CDR2 sequences are MNHEY and SVGAGI. The CDR3 has 14 residues. Trimming at V came to 10 bases and at J to 0 bases, leaving 5 bases not matched to a gene. As DNA, the CDR3 is TGTGCCACCACAGACAGGGGCTCCTACAATGAGCAGTTCTTC. It yields the protein CATTDRGSYNEQFF.

CDR3: CASTPLTVSSYEQYF. In DNA, the CDR3 is TGTGCCAGCACCCCTCTCACAGTGAGCTCCTACGAGCAGTACTTC. The V call is TRBV11-2, the J call TRBJ2-7; D call uncertain. CDR3 length: 15 amino acids. The V gene lost 7 bases and the J gene lost 0 bases, with 16 bases spanning the gap. Looked up from germline, CDR1 is SGHAT and CDR2 is FQNNGV.

This clone was detected only once. The chain couples TRBV2 to TRBJ2-2; 8 bases fit TRBD2. Germline CDR1 and CDR2: SNHLY and FYNNEI. CDR3 length: 15 amino acids. The V segment lost 2 bases and the J segment 5 bases; nucleotides outside the gene matches: 4. The CDR3 DNA is TGTGCCAGCAGTGAAAGCGGGAGATGGACCGGGGAGCTGTTTTTT. Translating it yields CASSESGRWTGELFF.

This chain joins TRBV28 and TRBJ1-5; D gene ambiguous. V was trimmed by 4 bases and J by 3 bases, leaving 13 bases between them. The V gene's germline CDR1 is MDHEN and CDR2 SYDVKM. This CDR3 contains 15 residues. CDR3 region: CASSSSRRDNQPQHF. In nucleotides, the CDR3 is TGTGCCAGCAGTTCCTCCCGGCGGGACAATCAGCCCCAGCATTTT.

In this sample, this clone turned up once. The chain couples TRBV7-8 to TRBJ2-7; no clear D. V was cut by 4 bases and J by 7 bases, with 11 bases left in between. The V gene's germline CDR1 is SGHVS and CDR2 FQNEAQ. This CDR3 contains 12 residues. CDR3 sequence (DNA): TGTGCCAGCAGCTCTCACTTGGAGGAGCAGTACTTC. It translates to CASSSHLEEQYF.

This clone was counted a single time. The gene calls are TRBV19 and TRBJ2-1; maybe TRBD2 (5 bases). Trimming cost V 0 bases and J 7 bases, with 13 bases left between them. The CDR3 covers 15 residues. Per the germline V gene, CDR1 is LNHDA and CDR2 is SQIVND (reference sequence). The CDR3 DNA follows: TGTGCCAGTAGTATAGATCACGGGGTACGGAATGAGCAGTTCTTC. Translating it yields CASSIDHGVRNEQFF.

The rearrangement joins TRBV30 to TRBJ2-1; 8 nucleotides align to TRBD2. Germline V lookup: CDR1 GTSNPN, CDR2 SVGIG (reference sequence). This CDR3 region has 15 residues. V gave up 0 bases and J gave up 8 bases; unmatched junction bases: 9. This chain's CDR3 is CAWSVRSSGTDEQFF. In DNA form, the CDR3 reads TGTGCCTGGAGTGTACGGAGTAGCGGGACGGATGAGCAGTTCTTC.

The chain employs TRBV11-2 and TRBJ1-1; a weak D match, TRBD1 (5 bases). The germline gives CDR1 SGHAT, CDR2 FQNNGV. This CDR3 contains 15 residues. V dropped 5 bases and J dropped 0 bases, with 13 bases sitting between them. The DNA of the CDR3 is TGTGCCAGCAGCCCCCAGGGTGCAATGAACACTGAAGCTTTCTTT. Translated, it gives CASSPQGAMNTEAFF.

This clone showed up just once. V and J are TRBV19 and TRBJ2-7; 8 nucleotides align to TRBD1. This CDR3 has 14 amino acids. The germline V gene encodes CDR1 LNHDA and CDR2 SQIVND (reference sequence). The J segment lost 3 bases and the V segment lost 1 base, leaving 2 bases of the junction unmatched. In DNA, the CDR3 is TGTGCCAGTAGTATAGGCGACAGGGGCTACGAGCAGTACTTC. Translation: CASSIGDRGYEQYF.